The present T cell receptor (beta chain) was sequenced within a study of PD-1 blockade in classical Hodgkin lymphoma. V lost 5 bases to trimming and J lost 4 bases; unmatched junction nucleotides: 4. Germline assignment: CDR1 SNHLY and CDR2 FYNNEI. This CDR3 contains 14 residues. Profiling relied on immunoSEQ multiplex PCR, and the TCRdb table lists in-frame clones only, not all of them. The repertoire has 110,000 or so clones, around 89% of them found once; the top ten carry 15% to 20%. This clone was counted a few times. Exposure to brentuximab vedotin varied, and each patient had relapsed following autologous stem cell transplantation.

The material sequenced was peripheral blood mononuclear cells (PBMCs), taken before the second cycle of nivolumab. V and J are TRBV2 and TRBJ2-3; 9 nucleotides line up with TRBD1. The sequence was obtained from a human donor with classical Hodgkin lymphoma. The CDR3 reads CASSWRQGADTQYF. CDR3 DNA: TGTGCCAGCAGTTGGAGACAGGGGGCAGATACGCAGTATTTT. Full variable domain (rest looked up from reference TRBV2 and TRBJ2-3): EPEVTQTPSHQVTQMGQEVILRCVPISNHLYFYWYRQILGQKVEFLVSFYNNEISEKSEIFDDQFSVERPDGSNFTLKIRSTKLEDSAMYFCASSWRQGADTQYFGPGTRLTVL.